A single sample gave rise to the 4 T cell receptor beta chains below, sequenced in a study of shared clonotypes between healthy human individuals. The repertoire was sequenced with immunoSEQ multiplex PCR; TCRdb's copy has only in-frame clones and lacks some. The sample consists of some 2 million clones, 85% to 95% of them appearing once. In the naive CD8 group, cells lacked CD45RO and were positively selected for CCR7, so terminally differentiated effector memory CD45RA+ cells were left out. The specimen sequenced was naive CD8+ T cells sorted from blood. The receptors originated from a young man in good health.

The rearrangement links TRBV6-6 to TRBJ1-2; D possibly corresponds to TRBD1 (5 bases). V was trimmed by 6 bases and J by 8 bases, leaving 22 bases between them. CDR3 length: 15 residues. CDR1 MNHNY and CDR2 SVGAGI come from the germline V gene (reference sequence). The CDR3 bases are TGTGCCAGCAGCCCTGACAGCCCCTCGACTGTCGGCTACACCTTC. Encoded protein: CASSPDSPSTVGYTF.

A remark on this clone: The identical CDR3 is also encoded by other nucleotide sequences in the sample. This chain joins TRBV6-5 and TRBJ2-7; a weak D match, TRBD2 (6 bases). The CDR3 contains 15 residues. The germline CDR1 and CDR2 sequences are MNHEY and SVGAGI. The V end was cut by 0 bases, the J end by 1 base, with 10 bases between. This CDR3 reads CASSYSGGTSYEQYF. The DNA for the CDR3 is TGTGCCAGCAGTTACTCGGGCGGGACGTCCTACGAGCAGTACTTC.

This clone has only one observation. CDR3 residues: CACRSGGNAYEQYF. CDR3 nucleotides: TGTGCCTGCCGGTCGGGGGGCAATGCCTACGAGCAGTACTTC. The chain uses TRBV6-5 and TRBJ2-7; possibly TRBD2 for D (7 bases). Germline loops: CDR1 MNHEY, CDR2 SVGAGI. The CDR3 runs 14 residues. The V and J ends lost 11 bases and 2 bases respectively, with 19 bases between them.

The chain employs TRBV15 and TRBJ1-2, with 7 bases lining up with TRBD1. Germline values: CDR1 LNHNV, CDR2 YYDKDF (reference sequence). V lost 3 bases and J lost 8; bases outside the gene matches: 9. This CDR3 is 14 amino acids long. The CDR3 loop is CATSSSETGRGYTF. CDR3 coding DNA: TGTGCCACCAGCAGTTCTGAGACAGGGCGCGGCTACACCTTC.